These 14 T cell receptor beta chains came from one sample sequenced in a study of blood T cells in healthy people across ages. A sample-barcoded 5' primer and a J-beta primer mix were used in a second PCR of about 7 to 12 cycles. TCRdb re-called the 5' RACE reads with MiXCR, one entry per CDR3 protein. The sample holds roughly 800,000 distinct CDR3 sequences; roughly 50% are singletons and the top ten take 20% to 25%. The sample consisted of blood. The receptors were gathered from a man under 40 in good health.

The rearrangement joins TRBV27 to TRBJ2-3; TRBD1 matches at 8 bases. Trimming at V came to 6 bases and at J to 6 bases, leaving 8 bases not matched to a gene. Germline V lookup: CDR1 MNHEY, CDR2 SMNVEV (reference sequence). This CDR3 has 14 amino acids. The CDR3 DNA is TGTGCCAGCAGGCCGACAGGGGTGGGGGATACGCAGTATTTT. This translates into CASRPTGVGDTQYF.

The DNA of the CDR3 is TGCAGTGCTACGGAGACCGGGACAGGGGCCGTCGAGCAGTTCTTC. This codes for CSATETGTGAVEQFF. The chain links TRBV20-1 to TRBJ2-1; 10 bases map to TRBD1. This CDR3 has 15 amino acids. The V gene's germline CDR1 is DFQATT and CDR2 SNEGSKA (reference sequence). Trimming took 4 bases from V and 10 from J; bases not matched to a gene: 13.

A note on this clonotype: Relative to the germline gene, one junction end is altered; a read error may explain this. The chain has TRBV2 and TRBJ2-1, with D tentatively TRBD2 (6 bases). CDR1 is SNHLY, CDR2 FYNNEI, per germline. This CDR3 region has 20 residues. In nucleotides, the CDR3 is TGTGCCAGCAGTGATCCGGCGGCGGGGAGGTATGAGAGCTCCTACAATAAGCAGTTCTTC. Translated: CASSDPAAGRYESSYNKQFF.

This chain links TRBV5-1 with TRBJ2-5, with TRBD2 matching over 9 bases. Losses at the gene ends were 5 bases for V and 4 bases for J; bases not matched to a gene: 3. The CDR3 spans 13 residues. Germline CDR1 reads SGHRS; CDR2 reads YFSETQ. The CDR3 here is CASRASGTETQYF. As DNA, the CDR3 is TGCGCCAGCAGGGCTAGCGGGACAGAGACCCAGTACTTC.

The V and J genes are TRBV5-1 and TRBJ2-5; possible D gene TRBD1, 6 bases. The CDR3 has 14 amino acids. In germline, CDR1 is SGHRS, CDR2 YFSETQ. The V gene lost 4 bases and the J gene lost 3 bases, with 13 bases spanning the gap. This CDR3 reads CASSVLDSEETQYF. CDR3 sequence (DNA): TGCGCCAGCAGCGTCCTGGACAGCGAAGAGACCCAGTACTTC. Together with reference TRBV5-1 and TRBJ2-5, the CDR3 gives the full variable domain: KAGVTQTPRYLIKTRGQQVTLSCSPISGHRSVSWYQQTPGQGLQFLFEYFSETQRNKGNFPGRFSGRQFSNSRSEMNVSTLELGDSALYLCASSVLDSEETQYFGPGTRLLVL.

The V gene is TRBV27, the J gene TRBJ2-1; 9 bases line up with TRBD2. The CDR3 sequence is 15 residues long. Per the germline V gene, CDR1 is MNHEY and CDR2 is SMNVEV (reference sequence). V gave up 7 bases and J gave up 7 bases; unmatched junction bases: 11. DNA of the CDR3: TGTGCCAGCACCTTCAGGCTAGCGGGATTGAATGAGCAGTTCTTC. Its protein is CASTFRLAGLNEQFF.

J is TRBJ2-3 and V is TRBV18; D gene ambiguous. Germline V gene lookup returns CDR1 KGHSH and CDR2 LQKENI. The CDR3 covers 15 residues. The ends were cut back, 3 bases at V and 6 bases at J, with 16 bases in the middle. The CDR3 loop reads CASSPDYRLGDTQYF. The CDR3 region has the DNA TGTGCCAGCTCACCCGATTACCGACTGGGGGATACGCAGTATTTT.

This clonotype was seen a handful of times. The rearrangement uses TRBV15 and TRBJ2-6; no firm D call. Trimming took 0 bases from V and 2 from J, leaving 11 bases between them. Germline V CDR1 and CDR2: LNHNV, YYDKDF (reference sequence). CDR3 length: 17 residues. CDR3 sequence reads: CATSREPLSPGANVLTF. The CDR3 DNA reads TGTGCCACCAGCAGAGAACCGCTCTCCCCTGGGGCCAACGTCCTGACTTTC.

The chain recombines TRBV28 with TRBJ2-4; D call uncertain. The end of the DNA aligns better with TRBJ2-7, so the J call may be wrong. Germline CDR1 reads MDHEN; CDR2 reads SYDVKM. The length of the CDR3 is 15 residues. For the CDR3, the DNA is TGTGCCAGCAGATCCCCGGGCCTCAGCTCCTACGAGCAGTACTTC. Protein sequence: CASRSPGLSSYEQYF.

There are a few counts of this clonotype. The chain employs TRBV6-5 and TRBJ1-2; D is unresolved. V was cut by 5 bases and J by 5 bases, with 9 bases left in between. Germline-derived CDR1 and CDR2 are MNHEY and SVGAGI. This CDR3 comprises 12 residues. CDR3 amino acids: CASSNNYYGYTF. The CDR3 nucleotides are TGTGCCAGCAGTAACAATTATTATGGCTACACCTTC.

V gene TRBV6-2 or TRBV6-3 combines with J gene TRBJ2-7, with a weak D call TRBD1 (5 bases). The J call is doubtful: the DNA matches TRBJ2-1 better. The CDR3 has 15 residues. Looked up from germline, CDR1 is MNHEY and CDR2 is SVGEGT. The DNA of the CDR3 is TGTGCCAGCAGTTACAGGGGTAAGGGAAGAAATGAGCAGTTCTTC. Translation gives CASSYRGKGRNEQFF.

The CDR3 is CASSSRRGIDEQYF. The CDR3 DNA is TGTGCCAGCAGTTCTCGTCGGGGGATAGACGAGCAGTACTTC. The rearrangement joins TRBV28 to TRBJ2-7, with D perhaps matching TRBD2 (6 bases). Trimming left V 4 bases short and J 5 bases short, with 15 bases between. CDR3 length: 14 residues. CDR1 is MDHEN and CDR2 is SYDVKM in the germline V gene.

The chain is built from TRBV20-1 and TRBJ2-1; no clear D gene. The CDR3 consists of 11 residues. Germline CDR1 DFQATT, CDR2 SNEGSKA (reference sequence). V shed 5 bases and J shed 4 bases, with 6 bases lying between them. CDR3 in amino acids: CSASNYNEQFF. CDR3 nucleotides: TGCAGTGCTTCTAATTACAATGAGCAGTTCTTC.

The chain is built from TRBV20-1 and TRBJ2-1; maybe TRBD2 (6 bases). V was clipped by 0 bases and J by 8 bases, with 11 bases between them. From germline, CDR1 is DFQATT and CDR2 SNEGSKA (reference sequence). This CDR3 region has 13 residues. The CDR3 sequence is CSARDLRGYEQFF. The CDR3 DNA reads TGCAGTGCTAGAGACTTGCGGGGATATGAGCAGTTCTTC.